A single sample is the source of the 19 T cell receptor beta chains below, sequenced in a study of PD-1 blockade in classical Hodgkin lymphoma. Time point indicated: cycle 4 day 1 (C4D1), after 5 to 7 weeks of nivolumab. Every patient was affected by relapse after autologous stem cell transplantation, while exposure to brentuximab vedotin was not uniform. Using immunoSEQ multiplex PCR, the repertoire was profiled, and TCRdb retains in-frame clones only, with some absent. The sample includes 23,000 or so clones, approximately 70% seen only once; the top ten take about 32%. The sequences come from peripheral blood mononuclear cells (PBMCs), collected before the fourth cycle of nivolumab. The receptors stem from a human donor with classical Hodgkin lymphoma.

This clone is categorized as medium-sized (0.01 to 0.1%). Different DNA sequences within this sample yield the same CDR3. The V and J genes are TRBV7-9 and TRBJ1-1; D remains unclear. Germline V gives CDR1 SEHNR, CDR2 FQNEAQ (reference sequence). Trimming stripped 2 bases from V and 5 bases from J, with 6 bases between. The CDR3 loop spans 12 amino acids. CDR3 region: CASSLLETEAFF. The CDR3 nucleotides are TGTGCCAGCAGCTTATTGGAGACTGAAGCTTTCTTT.

This rearrangement joins TRBV5-1 to TRBJ1-1; a possible D gene is TRBD1 (6 bases). The length of the CDR3 is 15 residues. Germline CDR1 is SGHRS and CDR2 is YFSETQ. V was clipped by 0 bases and J by 3 bases, with 12 bases between them. The CDR3 nucleotides read TGCGCCAGCAGCTTGGTCATAGGGGGAGACACTGAAGCTTTCTTT. The encoded protein is CASSLVIGGDTEAFF.

This sequence joins TRBV28 and TRBJ1-1, with 8 bases lining up with TRBD1. J was trimmed by 1 base and V by 7 bases; bases with no gene match: 8. The CDR3 loop spans 15 amino acids. The germline CDR1 and CDR2 sequences are MDHEN and SYDVKM. The CDR3 loop is CASTSPGTGNTEAFF. In DNA form, the CDR3 reads TGTGCCAGCACCTCCCCCGGGACAGGGAACACTGAAGCTTTCTTT.

This chain connects TRBV7-9 to TRBJ2-7; TRBD2 is a possible D gene (5 bases). Trimming removed 1 base at V and 7 bases at J, with 8 bases between. Looked up from germline, CDR1 is SEHNR and CDR2 is FQNEAQ (reference sequence). The CDR3 is made up of 12 amino acids. DNA for the CDR3: TGTGCCAGCAGCTTAGATCGGGGTGAGCAGTACGTC. It is translated as CASSLDRGEQYV.

The rearrangement joins TRBV2 to TRBJ1-1; D ambiguous. Germline CDR1 SNHLY, CDR2 FYNNEI. The CDR3 runs to 15 residues. The V end was cut by 0 bases, the J end by 5 bases, with 13 bases between. CDR3 DNA: TGTGCCAGCAGTGAAGCGACGGCGGCGGGGACTGAAGCTTTCTTT. The encoded protein is CASSEATAAGTEAFF.

This clone was seen a few times. This chain joins TRBV5-1 and TRBJ1-1; TRBD1 agrees at 8 bases. The V gene's germline CDR1 is SGHRS and CDR2 YFSETQ. The ends lost 8 bases at V and 5 bases at J; junction bases unmatched: 8. This CDR3 is 13 amino acids long. In DNA form, the CDR3 reads TGCGCCAGTAAACAGGGGGATCGGACTGAAGCTTTCTTT. Translating it yields CASKQGDRTEAFF.

The genes are TRBV28 and TRBJ1-1, with D possibly TRBD1 on 6 matching bases. V was cut by 1 base and J by 10 bases, with 19 bases left in between. The V gene's germline CDR1 is MDHEN and CDR2 SYDVKM. This CDR3 comprises 15 residues. The chain's CDR3 is CASSLFPGDIPRAFF. CDR3 in DNA: TGTGCCAGCAGTTTATTTCCAGGGGACATCCCGCGAGCTTTCTTT.

The gene calls are TRBV2 and TRBJ2-1, with TRBD2 identical over 10 bases. Per the germline V gene, CDR1 is SNHLY and CDR2 is FYNNEI. The CDR3 extends over 16 amino acids. The junction had 9 bases not matched to a gene; V was cut back by 4 bases and J by 6 bases. CDR3 bases: TGTGCCAGCAGTGCGTCAAGCGGGGGGGCTAGCAATGAGCAGTTCTTC. Amino acids: CASSASSGGASNEQFF.

The rearrangement links TRBV18 to TRBJ2-5, with D tentatively TRBD2 (6 bases). CDR3 size: 12 residues. The germline CDR1 and CDR2 sequences are KGHSH and LQKENI. Trimming took off 10 bases at V and 1 base at J, with 10 bases between the two ends. DNA for the CDR3: TGTGCCACCGGGGGACTCCAAGAGACCCAGTACTTC. Its protein is CATGGLQETQYF.

V and J are TRBV6-6 and TRBJ2-6, with D unresolved. Looked up from germline, CDR1 is MNHNY and CDR2 is SVGAGI (reference sequence). Trimming left V 7 bases short and J 0 bases short, with 13 bases between. This CDR3 comprises 16 residues. CDR3 DNA: TGTGCCAGCAAAAGCGCCTACTACTCTGGGGCCAACGTCCTGACTTTC. Its translation: CASKSAYYSGANVLTF.

A word on this clone: One end of the junction is discordant with germline, which a read error may explain. V gene TRBV5-1 combines with J gene TRBJ1-1; no definite D call. CDR3 size: 13 residues. CDR1 is SGHRS, CDR2 YFSETQ, per germline. CDR3 bases: TGCGCCAGCAGCTTGGCCGGGGTAACCCCAGGATACTTT. Translating it yields CASSLAGVTPGYF.

The rearrangement links TRBV19 to TRBJ1-3, with no clear D. V shed 5 bases and J shed 8 bases, with 13 bases lying between them. Germline CDR1 and CDR2: LNHDA and SQIVND (reference sequence). This CDR3 spans 13 amino acids. CDR3 in amino acids: CASSVTRMDTIYF. The CDR3 nucleotides are TGTGCCAGTAGTGTGACAAGGATGGACACCATATATTTT.

This chain joins TRBV6-1 and TRBJ1-2; 7 nucleotides line up with TRBD1. This CDR3 contains 15 residues. The junction had 9 bases not matched to a gene; V was cut back by 6 bases and J by 2 bases. CDR1 and CDR2 (germline): MNHNS, SASEGT. The CDR3 sequence: CASSATRGQNYGYTF. The CDR3 DNA sequence: TGTGCCAGCAGCGCGACCCGGGGACAGAACTATGGCTACACCTTC.

CDR3 residues: CASSYSGSGSEKLFF. The CDR3 nucleotides read TGTGCCAGCAGTTACTCGGGGTCAGGGAGTGAAAAACTGTTTTTT. The rearrangement joins TRBV6-5 to TRBJ1-4; perhaps TRBD1 as D (5 bases). CDR1 and CDR2 from the germline V gene are MNHEY and SVGAGI. CDR3 length equals 15 residues. Trimming removed 0 bases from V and 7 bases from J, with 12 bases in between.

The chain combines TRBV30 with TRBJ1-1; 7 nucleotides agree with TRBD1. The CDR3 totals 16 residues. The germline CDR1 and CDR2 sequences are GTSNPN and SVGIG (reference sequence). J was trimmed by 0 bases and V by 1 base; bases with no gene match: 8. The CDR3 nucleotides read TGTGCCTGGAGTGGTGGGGAAACAGGGGTGAACACTGAAGCTTTCTTT. It codes for CAWSGGETGVNTEAFF.

This sequence joins TRBV6-6 and TRBJ2-7; perhaps D is TRBD1 or TRBD2 (5 bases each). Germline CDR1 reads MNHNY; CDR2 reads SVGAGI (reference sequence). V lost 10 bases and J 6 bases, leaving 19 bases between the germline ends. The CDR3 sequence is 13 residues long. CDR3 DNA: TGTGCCATCTGGGGACCGCCGTCCGCCGAGCAGTACTTC. Its translation is CAIWGPPSAEQYF.

Note on this clone: Other DNA sequences in this specimen translate into the identical CDR3. This chain links TRBV28 with TRBJ2-7, with a weak D call TRBD1 (6 bases). This CDR3 spans 12 amino acids. Trimming left V 6 bases short and J 6 bases short, with 12 bases between. The germline CDR1 and CDR2 sequences are MDHEN and SYDVKM. CDR3 sequence reads: CASSPGQFEQYF. The DNA for the CDR3 is TGTGCCAGCAGCCCCGGACAGTTCGAGCAGTACTTC.

The chain combines TRBV11-2 with TRBJ2-5, with a possible D match to TRBD2 (6 bases). There are 14 residues in the CDR3. The germline V gene encodes CDR1 SGHAT and CDR2 FQNNGV. Trimming stripped 5 bases from V and 5 bases from J, with 15 bases between. The CDR3 nucleotides read TGTGCCAGCAGCCGAGGAGGGCAGACGGAGACCCAGTACTTC. Protein product: CASSRGGQTETQYF.

The J gene is TRBJ2-7, the V gene TRBV5-1, with TRBD1 matching 9 bases. Germline CDR1 is SGHRS and CDR2 is YFSETQ. The CDR3 sequence is 15 residues long. The ends lost 4 bases at V and 6 bases at J; junction bases unmatched: 11. The CDR3 DNA is TGCGCCAGCAGCCAAGGACAGGGGATTTTGGGCGAGCAGTACTTC. The encoded protein is CASSQGQGILGEQYF.